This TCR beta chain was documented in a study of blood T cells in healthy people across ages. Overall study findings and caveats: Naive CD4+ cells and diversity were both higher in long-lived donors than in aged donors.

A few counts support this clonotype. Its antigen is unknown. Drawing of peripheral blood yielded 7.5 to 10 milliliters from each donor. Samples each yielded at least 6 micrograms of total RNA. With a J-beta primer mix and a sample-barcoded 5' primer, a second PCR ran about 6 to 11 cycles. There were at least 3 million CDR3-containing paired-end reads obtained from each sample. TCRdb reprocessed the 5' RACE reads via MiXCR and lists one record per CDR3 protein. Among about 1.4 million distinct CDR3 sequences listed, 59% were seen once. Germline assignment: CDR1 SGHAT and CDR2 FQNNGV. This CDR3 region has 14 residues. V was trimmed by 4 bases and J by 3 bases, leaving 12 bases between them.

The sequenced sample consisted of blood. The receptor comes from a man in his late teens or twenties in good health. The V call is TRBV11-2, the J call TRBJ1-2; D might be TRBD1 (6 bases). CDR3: CASSSVGGDYGYTF. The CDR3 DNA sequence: TGTGCCAGCAGCTCCGTGGGGGGCGACTATGGCTACACCTTC.